The clone carrying this T cell receptor beta chain appeared a few times. Its target is not known. The record originates from a study of identical twins. Study-wide findings and caveats: Carriage of fewer insertions was seen in abundant cord blood beta clonotypes, whereas memory repertoires showed none. Conclusions were based on cross-sectional statistical analysis, without following the same donors.

A universal primer site was added by template switching, and unique molecular identifiers were carried by the cDNA. TCRdb used MiXCR to reprocess the 5' RACE reads, holding one entry per CDR3 protein. In the table there are 640,000 or so distinct CDR3 sequences, around 6% of which are singletons. This CDR3 has 15 amino acids. Material: naive T cells sorted from blood. The gene calls are TRBV21-1 and TRBJ2-5; the table gives TRBD1 as D, unverified against the DNA. TRBV21-1 represents a pseudogene. This sequence was found in a man aged 18 to 29 in good health. The CDR3 sequence: CVTWPPQGTQETQYF. CDR3 nucleotide sequence: TGTGTTACATGGCCACCCCAGGGGACCCAAGAGACCCAGTACTTC.